The 21 T cell receptor beta chains reported below all come from one sample, sequenced in a study of CDR3 diversity in severe acne. TCRdb reanalysed the PCR reads using MiXCR and keeps one entry per CDR3 protein. The table includes over 100,000 distinct CDR3 sequences, roughly half detected once. Specimen: blood. Source of these receptors: a male donor with acne.

Many counts were recorded for this clonotype. The chain is built from TRBV6-2 or TRBV6-3 and TRBJ1-5; TRBD1 is a possible D gene (5 bases). The germline CDR1 and CDR2 sequences are MNHEY and SVGEGT. This CDR3 has 13 residues. V lost 7 bases, J lost 4 bases, and 11 bases lay in between. CDR3 in DNA: TGTGCCAGCACCGGGACCCAAAATCAGCCCCAGCATTTT. Translating gives CASTGTQNQPQHF.

Comment on this clonotype: A much larger clone lies a single base off, so this may be a read error. The chain recombines TRBV7-9 with TRBJ2-3; D perhaps matches TRBD1 (6 bases). This CDR3 comprises 16 residues. Germline V gene lookup returns CDR1 SEHNR and CDR2 FQNEAQ (reference sequence). Here the CDR3 reads CASSPSLVPAGDTPYF. DNA for the CDR3: TGTGCCAGCAGCCCATCCCTGGTCCCGGCAGGGGATACGCCGTATTTT.

This rearrangement joins TRBV20-1 to TRBJ2-7, with unresolved D. Germline V CDR1 and CDR2: DFQATT, SNEGSKA (reference sequence). This CDR3 is 13 amino acids long. Trimming pared 3 bases from V and 0 bases from J, leaving 9 bases between. The CDR3 DNA follows: TGCAGTGCTAGTGGCTATTCCTCCTACGAGCAGTACTTC. It encodes CSASGYSSYEQYF.

J is TRBJ1-6 and V is TRBV20-1; 10 bases map to TRBD1. CDR3 length: 15 residues. J was trimmed by 13 bases and V by 1 base; bases with no gene match: 10. In germline, CDR1 is DFQATT, CDR2 SNEGSKA (reference sequence). The CDR3 DNA reads as TGCAGTGCTAGAGCTTCGGGACAGGGGCAGTCGCCCCTCCACTTT. It translates to CSARASGQGQSPLHF.

This sequence joins TRBV9 and TRBJ2-6; D unclear. Trimming took 1 base from V and 2 from J, leaving 7 bases between them. The V gene's germline CDR1 is SGDLS and CDR2 YYNGEE. CDR3 size: 15 residues. The CDR3 here is CASSVRVTGANVLTF. The CDR3 region has the DNA TGTGCCAGCAGCGTAAGGGTAACTGGGGCCAACGTCCTGACTTTC.

This clonotype appeared many times. This sequence joins TRBV20-1 and TRBJ1-1; 8 bases map to TRBD1. The CDR3 consists of 17 residues. V trimming: 3 bases; J trimming: 7 bases; junction bases outside the gene matches: 19. Looked up from germline, CDR1 is DFQATT and CDR2 is SNEGSKA (reference sequence). CDR3 coding DNA: TGCAGTGCTAGTAAGCATCGGCAGGGGGCGAAGATCGGTGAAGCTTTCTTT. This encodes CSASKHRQGAKIGEAFF.

This clonotype was seen more than once but under ten times. The chain uses TRBV10-1 and TRBJ2-5; D is unresolved. There are 13 residues in the CDR3. The germline V gene has CDR1 WNHNN and CDR2 SYGVQD (reference sequence). V dropped 2 bases and J dropped 4 bases, with 8 bases sitting between them. The CDR3 loop reads CASSERDGETQYF. CDR3 sequence (DNA): TGCGCCAGCAGTGAGAGGGATGGAGAGACCCAGTACTTC.

This clonotype was recorded many times. This sequence joins TRBV5-6 and TRBJ2-5, with 8 positions matching TRBD1. The CDR3 has 14 residues. V was pared by 3 bases and J by 3 bases, with 4 bases of the junction left unmatched. The germline V gene has CDR1 SGHDT and CDR2 YYEEEE. CDR3 amino acids: CASSSEDREETQYF. CDR3 in DNA: TGTGCCAGCAGCTCGGAGGACAGGGAAGAGACCCAGTACTTC.

This sequence joins TRBV18 and TRBJ2-5; D gene unclear. The V gene's germline CDR1 is KGHSH and CDR2 LQKENI. Deletions cut 3 bases from V and 3 bases from J, with 8 bases between. The CDR3 covers 13 residues. The CDR3, as DNA: TGTGCCAGCTCACCGTCGCAAAAAGAGACCCAGTACTTC. It specifies CASSPSQKETQYF.

This clonotype was counted a single time. The chain joins TRBV5-6 to TRBJ2-5, with D possibly matching TRBD2 (6 bases). The germline gives CDR1 SGHDT, CDR2 YYEEEE. The CDR3 contains 15 residues. Between the trimmed V and J ends, which lost 5 bases and 5 bases, there was a span of 19 bases. The DNA of the CDR3 is TGTGCCAGCAGTTCCAGACTAGATGTGGAGGAGACCCAGTACTTC. This codes for CASSSRLDVEETQYF.

This clonotype was seen a few times. V and J are TRBV30 and TRBJ2-1; unclear D gene. The CDR3 has 11 residues. Germline values: CDR1 GTSNPN, CDR2 SVGIG (reference sequence). The V gene lost 2 bases and the J gene lost 8 bases, with 7 bases spanning the gap. The DNA for the CDR3 is TGTGCCTGGAGTCCCAATGATGAGCAGTTCTTC. Translated: CAWSPNDEQFF. Drawing the rest from reference TRBV30 and TRBJ2-1, the complete variable domain is SQTIHQWPATLVQPVGSPLSLECTVEGTSNPNLYWYRQAAGRGLQLLFYSVGIGQISSEVPQNLSASRPQDRQFILSSKKLLLSDSGFYLCAWSPNDEQFFGPGTRLTVL.

With regard to this clonotype: A much bigger clone sits one base away, suggesting this may be a read error. V and J are TRBV19 and TRBJ2-7; D unresolved. The CDR3 is 12 amino acids. The germline CDR1 and CDR2 sequences are LNHDA and SQIVND (reference sequence). The CDR3 loop reads CASRDGAYEQCF. The CDR3 nucleotides read TGTGCCAGTAGGGATGGCGCCTACGAGCAGTGCTTC.

This chain uses TRBV19 with TRBJ1-5; D gene uncertain. This CDR3 contains 15 residues. Germline CDR1 and CDR2: LNHDA and SQIVND (reference sequence). Trimming took 6 bases from V and 1 from J, leaving 13 bases between them. The CDR3 bases are TGTGCCAGTAGCTTAACCCGGCAGAGCAATCAGCCCCAGCATTTT. As protein: CASSLTRQSNQPQHF.

This clonotype is deemed medium-sized. The J gene is TRBJ2-1, the V gene TRBV29-1; D unresolved. The CDR3 has 10 residues. V was cut by 5 bases and J by 9 bases, with 8 bases left in between. The V gene's germline CDR1 is SQVTM and CDR2 ANQGSEA. In DNA form, the CDR3 reads TGCAGCGTTCTTACTGGTGAGCAGTTCTTC. It specifies CSVLTGEQFF.

This clonotype has ten or more counts. The chain recombines TRBV10-1 with TRBJ2-3; D is unresolved. V lost 5 bases to trimming and J lost 5 bases, with 14 bases between them. The germline V gene has CDR1 WNHNN and CDR2 SYGVQD (reference sequence). The CDR3 has 14 residues. CDR3: CASSRTPGGDTQYF. The CDR3 DNA reads as TGCGCCAGCAGTAGGACCCCCGGTGGAGATACGCAGTATTTT.

This clonotype was counted between two and nine times. A much larger clone is a single base away; this may be a read error. The chain employs TRBV7-9 and TRBJ2-7; D unclear. This CDR3 is 12 amino acids long. Trimming pared 1 base from V and 6 bases from J, leaving 7 bases between. Looked up from germline, CDR1 is SEHNR and CDR2 is FQNEAQ (reference sequence). CDR3 in amino acids: CASSLGSGEQYF. Here the CDR3 DNA reads TGTGCCAGCAGCTTAGGATCTGGCGAGCAGTACTTC.

The chain carries TRBV7-6 and TRBJ2-7, with 7 bases matching TRBD2. The CDR3 loop spans 13 amino acids. With 5 bases clipped from V and 2 bases from J, the junction kept 3 bases outside the gene matches. The germline V gene encodes CDR1 SGHVS and CDR2 FNYEAQ. This CDR3 is CASSGRAAYEQYF. In nucleotides, the CDR3 is TGTGCCAGCAGCGGGAGGGCCGCCTACGAGCAGTACTTC.

This chain connects TRBV7-3 to TRBJ2-5, with 10 bases fitting TRBD2. CDR3 size: 17 residues. Germline loops: CDR1 SGHTA, CDR2 FQGTGA. The junction had 10 bases not matched to a gene; V was cut back by 5 bases and J by 1 base. The CDR3 region has the DNA TGTGCCAGCAGCCAAGTACCTAGCGGGAGTCTCCAAGAGACCCAGTACTTC. The encoded protein is CASSQVPSGSLQETQYF.

This clonotype showed up many times. This chain joins TRBV19 and TRBJ1-2; 8 positions agree with TRBD1. Germline V CDR1 and CDR2: LNHDA, SQIVND (reference sequence). After removal of 5 bases from V and 2 bases from J, the junction contained 1 base not matched to a gene. The CDR3 has 13 residues. CDR3 loop: CASSRDRNYGYTF. Written as DNA, the CDR3 is TGTGCCAGTAGTCGGGACAGGAACTATGGCTACACCTTC.

Comments on this clonotype: This sequence may be a read error, since a much larger clone differs from it by one base. The gene calls are TRBV15 and TRBJ1-2; 9 bases match TRBD1. Germline CDR1 reads LNHNV; CDR2 reads YYDKDF (reference sequence). J gave up 10 bases and V 6 bases, and 6 bases lay outside the gene matches. This CDR3 is 12 amino acids long. CDR3 sequence (DNA): TGTGCCACCAGTACAGGGGGCGCTGACTACACCTTC. As protein: CATSTGGADYTF.

In the case of this clonotype: Lacking the conserved final phenylalanine or tryptophan, this CDR3 likely reflects a read error. For the CDR3, the DNA is TGTGCCAGCAGTCACAATCAGCCCCAGCATTCT. Protein sequence: CASSHNQPQHS. The gene calls are TRBV28 and TRBJ1-5; no reliable D call. In germline, CDR1 is MDHEN, CDR2 SYDVKM. The germline V and J ends were trimmed by 5 bases and 3 bases, with 2 bases remaining between them. This CDR3 spans 11 amino acids.